The 28 T cell receptor beta chains presented below share a single source sample, sequenced in a study of Graves' ophthalmopathy and Graves' hyperthyroidism. Investigators amplified TCR beta CDR3 regions from RNA transcripts. First-round RT-PCR employed HTBI primers, with a second-round multiplex PCR after it. TCRdb ran MiXCR on the multiplex PCR reads and lists one entry per CDR3 protein. The table has some 200,000 distinct CDR3 sequences, less than 30% seen once; the top ten hold about 9.1%. Sequencing was performed on peripheral blood. These receptors all come from a man aged 45-65 years with Graves' ophthalmopathy.

The chain uses TRBV7-8 and TRBJ1-2; D remains unclear. The V end was cut by 1 base, the J end by 3 bases, with 9 bases between. The CDR3 has 14 amino acids. Germline values: CDR1 SGHVS, CDR2 FQNEAQ. CDR3 protein: CASSLDGEDYGYTF. DNA of the CDR3: TGTGCCAGCAGCTTAGACGGAGAGGACTATGGCTACACCTTC.

The J gene is TRBJ1-1, the V gene TRBV13; D may be TRBD1 (6 bases). The germline V and J ends were trimmed by 4 bases and 5 bases, with 23 bases remaining between them. Germline V gene data show CDR1 as PRHDT and CDR2 as FYEKMQ (reference sequence). The CDR3 runs to 17 residues. DNA for the CDR3: TGTGCCAGCAGCTATGGCCGGGGGCGCAAATCGGAGACTGAAGCTTTCTTT. As protein: CASSYGRGRKSETEAFF.

The chain is built from TRBV2 and TRBJ2-7, with 7 bases lining up with TRBD2. The V gene end was trimmed by 7 bases and the J gene end by 2 bases; junction bases not matched to a gene: 2. The CDR3 extends over 12 amino acids. The germline V gene has CDR1 SNHLY and CDR2 FYNNEI. CDR3 bases: TGTGCCAGCAAGCGGGAAACCTACGAGCAGTACTTC. Its protein product is CASKRETYEQYF.

The chain carries TRBV12-3 or TRBV12-4 and TRBJ2-7; D possibly corresponds to TRBD2 (5 bases). The last part of the DNA fits TRBJ2-5 better; the J call may be wrong. The length of the CDR3 is 12 residues. The CDR3 DNA reads as TGTGCCAGCAGTTTCCGGAGGGAGACCCAGTACTTC. Translation gives CASSFRRETQYF.

This clonotype was seen ten or more times. As DNA, the CDR3 is TGTGCCAGCAGTGACCAGCTAAACCTTGGAGAGCAGTACTTC. This encodes CASSDQLNLGEQYF. The chain uses TRBV6-1 and TRBJ2-7, with D hard to call. Trimming left V 3 bases short and J 7 bases short, with 16 bases between. The CDR3 totals 14 residues. Germline CDR1 and CDR2: MNHNS and SASEGT.

This clonotype has a count of ten or more. The chain has TRBV25-1 and TRBJ1-4, with a tentative D call TRBD1 (6 bases). Germline V gives CDR1 MGHDK, CDR2 SYGVNS. The CDR3 contains 12 residues. CDR3 sequence: CATRTANEKLFF. The CDR3 DNA reads as TGTGCGACCAGGACAGCTAATGAAAAACTGTTTTTT.

This clonotype was observed many times. V gene TRBV20-1 combines with J gene TRBJ2-7, with unresolved D. V lost 3 bases to trimming and J lost 2 bases, with 14 bases between them. The CDR3 covers 14 residues. Germline lookup yields CDR1 DFQATT and CDR2 SNEGSKA (reference sequence). The CDR3 sequence: CSASRDNSPYEQYF. The CDR3, as DNA: TGCAGTGCTAGCAGAGATAACAGCCCCTACGAGCAGTACTTC.

This clonotype was detected only a few times. The gene calls are TRBV15 and TRBJ1-1; maybe TRBD1 (6 bases). Trimming cost V 0 bases and J 0 bases, with 11 bases left between them. Germline loops: CDR1 LNHNV, CDR2 YYDKDF (reference sequence). This CDR3 comprises 16 residues. The CDR3 spells CATSREFDRMNTEAFF. Here the CDR3 DNA reads TGTGCCACCAGCAGAGAATTTGACAGGATGAACACTGAAGCTTTCTTT.

The chain links TRBV6-2 or TRBV6-3 to TRBJ2-7; 8 bases map to TRBD2. Germline V lookup: CDR1 MNHEY, CDR2 SVGEGT. The CDR3 is 17 residues long. The J segment lost 4 bases and the V segment lost 2 bases, leaving 13 bases of the junction unmatched. CDR3 amino acids: CASSYRGGSIAGYEQYF. The DNA of the CDR3 is TGTGCCAGCAGTTACCGGGGGGGGTCTATAGCGGGTTACGAGCAGTACTTC.

The genes are TRBV6-1 and TRBJ1-1, with no clear D. The germline V gene encodes CDR1 MNHNS and CDR2 SASEGT. The CDR3 runs 12 residues. V was clipped by 5 bases and J by 8 bases, with 12 bases between them. The CDR3 spells CASSPRLTEAFF. The CDR3 region has the DNA TGTGCCAGCAGTCCTCGTTTGACAGAAGCTTTCTTT.

This clonotype was recorded many times. One base away lies a much larger clone, so this may be a sequencing read error. V usage is TRBV20-1 and J usage is TRBJ2-5; TRBD2 aligns across 8 bases. Looked up from germline, CDR1 is DFQATT and CDR2 is SNEGSKA (reference sequence). The CDR3 consists of 16 residues. Here the CDR3 reads CSASLTFGGAREAQYF. Written as DNA, the CDR3 is TGCAGTGCTAGCTTAACATTCGGGGGGGCACGAGAGGCCCAGTACTTC.

This clonotype showed up many times. This chain connects TRBV27 to TRBJ2-7; D not resolved. This CDR3 comprises 13 residues. Per germline, CDR1 MNHEY and CDR2 SMNVEV (reference sequence). V lost 3 bases, J lost 3 bases, and 9 bases lay in between. CDR3 amino acids: CASSLAPYYEQYF. In DNA form, the CDR3 reads TGTGCCAGCAGTTTGGCCCCATACTACGAGCAGTACTTC.

The chain uses TRBV7-2 and TRBJ2-7; 9 nucleotides line up with TRBD1. After removal of 2 bases from V and 3 bases from J, the junction contained 5 bases not matched to a gene. The CDR3 sequence is 15 residues long. Germline V gene data show CDR1 as SGHTA and CDR2 as FQGNSA. The CDR3: CASSLTGTGRYEQYF. The CDR3 DNA follows: TGTGCCAGCAGCTTAACAGGGACAGGGCGCTACGAGCAGTACTTC.

On this clonotype: Germline is not matched at one junction end, which may reflect a read error. V and J are TRBV28 and TRBJ2-7; D perhaps matches TRBD1 (6 bases). This CDR3 region has 13 residues. CDR1 is MDHEN, CDR2 SYDVKM, per germline. The CDR3 reads CASQSGTYGTPNF. For the CDR3, the DNA is TGTGCCAGCCAATCCGGGACATACGGCACGCCGAACTTC.

This clonotype has ten or more counts. The chain employs TRBV7-9 and TRBJ1-1; D ambiguous. The germline V gene has CDR1 SEHNR and CDR2 FQNEAQ (reference sequence). The CDR3 spans 16 residues. V lost 4 bases to trimming and J lost 6 bases, with 21 bases between them. CDR3 loop: CASSSPERSDSAEAFF. The CDR3 DNA sequence: TGTGCCAGCAGCTCACCGGAAAGGTCGGATTCCGCTGAAGCTTTCTTT.

The rearrangement uses TRBV7-6 and TRBJ1-1; D is ambiguous. Germline CDR1 reads SGHVS; CDR2 reads FNYEAQ. The CDR3 spans 15 residues. The V gene lost 1 base and the J gene lost 1 base, with 10 bases spanning the gap. Written as DNA, the CDR3 is TGTGCCAGCAGCTTAGGCCATCCGGGGAACACTGAAGCTTTCTTT. It translates to CASSLGHPGNTEAFF.

In its sample, this clonotype was seen many times. The CDR3 loop is CASSQGAPNTEAFF. CDR3 DNA: TGTGCCAGCAGTCAGGGGGCCCCGAACACTGAAGCTTTCTTT. The rearrangement links TRBV12-3 or TRBV12-4 to TRBJ1-1, with 8 bases identical to TRBD1. The CDR3 totals 14 residues. J was trimmed by 1 base and V by 5 bases; bases with no gene match: 3.

The table lists this clonotype with many counts. DNA for the CDR3: TGTGCCAGCAGTCTGAGGGTCAGCGGGAGCGGGGACATTCAGTACTTC. It encodes CASSLRVSGSGDIQYF. The genes are TRBV12-3 or TRBV12-4 and TRBJ2-4; 8 bases are shared with TRBD2. V lost 5 bases, J lost 8 bases, and 14 bases stayed unmatched. The CDR3 has 16 residues.

This clonotype has ten or more counts. V is TRBV18 and J is TRBJ1-5; D unclear. This CDR3 contains 14 residues. Germline V gene data show CDR1 as KGHSH and CDR2 as LQKENI. Trimming removed 0 bases at V and 3 bases at J, with 6 bases between. CDR3 loop: CASSPPGPNQPQHF. For the CDR3, the DNA is TGTGCCAGCTCACCACCCGGTCCCAATCAGCCCCAGCATTTT.

This clonotype was counted ten times or more. The chain couples TRBV28 to TRBJ2-4; TRBD1 matches at 9 bases. Per the germline V gene, CDR1 is MDHEN and CDR2 is SYDVKM. The CDR3 has 13 amino acids. V lost 5 bases to trimming and J lost 7 bases; unmatched junction nucleotides: 3. The CDR3 spells CASSMGQGNIQYF. CDR3 coding DNA: TGTGCCAGCAGTATGGGACAGGGCAACATTCAGTACTTC.

Many counts were recorded for this clonotype. V is TRBV6-5 and J is TRBJ2-5; perhaps TRBD1 as D (6 bases). V lost 0 bases and J lost 5, with 10 bases in between. This CDR3 has 14 residues. The germline V gene has CDR1 MNHEY and CDR2 SVGAGI. This chain's CDR3 is CASSYSTGKETQYF. The DNA for the CDR3 is TGTGCCAGCAGTTACTCGACAGGCAAGGAGACCCAGTACTTC.

The gene calls are TRBV6-1 and TRBJ1-6, with no clear D. Germline V gene data show CDR1 as MNHNS and CDR2 as SASEGT. CDR3 length equals 17 residues. V lost 8 bases to trimming and J lost 5 bases, with 22 bases between them. The CDR3 reads CASWGGFGRLNNSPLHF. DNA of the CDR3: TGTGCCAGCTGGGGTGGGTTTGGCAGACTTAATAATTCACCCCTCCACTTT.

This clonotype was detected many times. The V call is TRBV13, the J call TRBJ2-7, with D maybe TRBD2 (5 bases). This CDR3 contains 14 residues. Germline loops: CDR1 PRHDT, CDR2 FYEKMQ (reference sequence). The V end was cut by 5 bases, the J end by 6 bases, with 17 bases between. DNA of the CDR3: TGTGCCAGCAGCCCTCCCGGCGGGTCCCTCGAGCAGTACTTC. Translating gives CASSPPGGSLEQYF. The full variable domain, in which reference TRBV13 and TRBJ2-7 provide the parts outside the CDR3, is AAGVIQSPRHLIKEKRETATLKCYPIPRHDTVYWYQQGPGQDPQFLISFYEKMQSDKGSIPDRFSAQQFSDYHSELNMSSLELGDSALYFCASSPPGGSLEQYFGPGTRLTVT.

This clonotype has at least ten counts. The rearrangement uses TRBV28 and TRBJ1-2; D not resolved. This CDR3 has 12 amino acids. CDR1 MDHEN and CDR2 SYDVKM come from the germline V gene. V lost 4 bases and J lost 7, with 10 bases in between. CDR3 protein: CASSSDPFGYTF. The CDR3 bases are TGTGCCAGCAGTTCGGATCCTTTTGGCTACACCTTC.

This clonotype has ten or more counts. The chain carries TRBV28 and TRBJ2-7; D is tentatively TRBD1 or TRBD2 (5 bases each). CDR1 is MDHEN and CDR2 is SYDVKM in the germline V gene. The CDR3 extends over 17 amino acids. The V gene lost 0 bases and the J gene lost 3 bases, with 18 bases spanning the gap. Written as DNA, the CDR3 is TGTGCCAGCAGTTTATGGGGTTCGGCAGAGGGGAACTACGAGCAGTACTTC. It translates to CASSLWGSAEGNYEQYF.

This clonotype was seen many times. The V gene is TRBV7-9, the J gene TRBJ1-1, with TRBD1 as a possible D gene (5 bases). This CDR3 comprises 16 residues. With 2 bases removed from V and 6 bases from J, the gap between germline ends came to 19 bases. Germline CDR1 SEHNR, CDR2 FQNEAQ (reference sequence). CDR3 residues: CASSLSGTGSTAEAFF. The CDR3 DNA reads TGTGCCAGCAGCTTAAGTGGCACAGGATCGACCGCTGAAGCTTTCTTT.

This clonotype was seen many times. This chain connects TRBV29-1 to TRBJ1-2; D unresolved. From germline, CDR1 is SQVTM and CDR2 ANQGSEA. This CDR3 has 11 amino acids. V was pared by 5 bases and J by 7 bases, with 11 bases between. CDR3 residues: CSVWSWSGYTF. Here the CDR3 DNA reads TGCAGCGTTTGGTCATGGTCTGGCTACACCTTC. Full variable domain (remainder filled in from reference TRBV29-1 and TRBJ1-2): SAVISQKPSRDICQRGTSLTIQCQVDSQVTMMFWYRQQPGQSLTLIATANQGSEATYESGFVIDKFPISRPNLTFSTLTVSNMSPEDSSIYLCSVWSWSGYTFGSGTRLTVV.

This clonotype has a handful of counts. The CDR3 sequence: CSVTRGSYTEAFF. The CDR3 coding sequence is TGCAGCGTCACCCGAGGGAGTTACACTGAAGCTTTCTTT. The rearrangement uses TRBV29-1 and TRBJ1-1; D gene ambiguous. Trimming removed 6 bases at V and 3 bases at J, with 14 bases between. Germline V CDR1 and CDR2: SQVTM, ANQGSEA. This CDR3 has 13 residues.